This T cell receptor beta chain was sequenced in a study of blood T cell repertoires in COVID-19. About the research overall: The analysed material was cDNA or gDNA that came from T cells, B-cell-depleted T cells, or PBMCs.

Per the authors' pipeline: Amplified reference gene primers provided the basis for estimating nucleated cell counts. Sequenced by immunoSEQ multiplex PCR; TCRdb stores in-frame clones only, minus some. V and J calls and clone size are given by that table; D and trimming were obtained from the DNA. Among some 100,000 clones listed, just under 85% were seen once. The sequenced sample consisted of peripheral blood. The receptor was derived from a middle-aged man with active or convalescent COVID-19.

The CDR3 DNA is TGTGCCAGCAGCTTACTCTATTACTATGGCTACACCTTC. Protein sequence: CASSLLYYYGYTF. J is TRBJ1-2 and V is TRBV7-3; D gene uncertain. The CDR3 loop spans 13 amino acids. CDR1 and CDR2 (germline): SGHTA, FQGTGA. With 2 bases removed from V and 3 bases from J, the gap between germline ends came to 7 bases.